These T cell receptor beta chains were read from a single sample in a study of cytomegalovirus exposure and HLA in healthy donors. TCRdb keeps only in-frame clones here, not all; method: immunoSEQ multiplex PCR. The sample includes around 140,000 clones, around 80% seen only once; the top ten take around 1.5%. The material sequenced was PBMCs. Receptors originate from a man aged 25-45 years in good health and CMV-seropositive. The CDR3 runs from the conserved cysteine through the conserved F or W. The D gene is left open where the match is weak. Size is stated for part of the rows, as once, few or many counts, or as a class when the clone is expanded.

V	J	length	D	size	CDR3	DNA
TRBV15	TRBJ2-7	13	TRBD1	.	CATSRGQNYEQYF	TGTGCCACCAGCCGGGGACAGAACTACGAGCAGTACTTC
TRBV18	TRBJ1-5	14	.	.	CASSPPGGNQPQHF	TGTGCCAGCTCACCGCCCGGGGGCAATCAGCCCCAGCATTTT
TRBV2	TRBJ2-7	13	TRBD1	.	CASNGQGAYEQYF	TGTGCCAGCAACGGACAGGGGGCCTACGAGCAGTACTTC
TRBV4-1	TRBJ2-2	15	.	.	CASSQDPRAYGELFF	TGCGCCAGCAGCCAAGATCCCAGGGCTTACGGGGAGCTGTTTTTT
TRBV9	TRBJ2-2	17	TRBD2	.	CASSVVASGANTGELFF	TGTGCCAGCAGCGTAGTGGCTAGCGGGGCGAACACCGGGGAGCTGTTTTTT
TRBV7-9	TRBJ1-5	17	.	.	CASSLGGGDGSTQPQHF	TGTGCCAGCAGCTTAGGAGGGGGAGACGGGTCCACTCAGCCCCAGCATTTT
TRBV4-1	TRBJ2-2	15	TRBD2	few	CASSQAAGGTGELFF	TGCGCCAGCAGCCAGGCAGCGGGAGGGACCGGGGAGCTGTTTTTT
TRBV5-5	TRBJ2-5	14	.	.	CASSLSGDQETQYF	TGTGCCAGCAGCTTGAGCGGAGACCAAGAGACCCAGTACTTC
TRBV28	TRBJ1-2	10	.	.	CASRGAYYTF	TGTGCCAGCAGAGGGGCCTACTACACCTTC
TRBV7-8	TRBJ2-7	18	TRBD2	.	CASSLGRSSGRGVNEQYF	TGTGCCAGCAGCTTAGGAAGGTCTAGCGGGAGAGGAGTGAACGAGCAGTACTTC
TRBV7-9	TRBJ2-4	17	.	.	CASSLGGAGEAKNIQYF	TGTGCCAGCAGCTTAGGAGGGGCAGGGGAGGCCAAAAACATTCAGTACTTC
TRBV27	TRBJ1-5	16	.	few	CASKGMGGASNQPQHF	TGTGCCAGCAAGGGAATGGGGGGGGCAAGCAATCAGCCCCAGCATTTT
TRBV6-1	TRBJ2-5	13	TRBD1	.	CASTGQGGETQYF	TGTGCCAGCACCGGACAGGGCGGAGAGACCCAGTACTTC
TRBV5-1	TRBJ1-1	14	.	.	CASSIQGQGTEAFF	TGCGCCAGCTCTATACAGGGTCAGGGGACTGAAGCTTTCTTT
TRBV28	TRBJ2-1	15	.	.	CATRFSDRRVNEQFF	TGTGCCACCCGATTCTCAGACCGCCGGGTTAATGAGCAGTTCTTC
TRBV6-5	TRBJ1-5	15	TRBD1	.	CASSRDRGKGQPQHF	TGTGCCAGCAGCCGGGACAGGGGAAAAGGACAGCCCCAGCATTTT
TRBV14	TRBJ2-2	15	.	.	CASSPFTPSTGELFF	TGTGCCAGCAGCCCCTTCACCCCGAGTACCGGGGAGCTGTTTTTT
TRBV5-5	TRBJ2-7	15	TRBD1	.	CASSQTGTGGSEQYF	TGTGCCAGCAGCCAGACCGGGACAGGGGGCAGCGAGCAGTACTTC
TRBV6-5	TRBJ2-7	13	TRBD1	.	CASKTGDAYEQYF	TGTGCCAGCAAGACAGGGGATGCCTACGAGCAGTACTTC
TRBV30	TRBJ1-2	13	.	.	CAWSLNTLDGYTF	TGTGCCTGGAGTTTGAACACGCTCGATGGCTACACCTTC
TRBV2	TRBJ2-5	15	TRBD2	.	CASRAQGLAQETQYF	TGTGCCAGCAGGGCGCAGGGACTAGCGCAAGAGACCCAGTACTTC
TRBV9	TRBJ2-5	14	TRBD1	.	CASSVGQAGETQYF	TGTGCCAGCAGCGTCGGACAGGCGGGAGAGACCCAGTACTTC
TRBV11-3	TRBJ2-7	16	TRBD2	.	CASSLDGASGSYEQYF	TGTGCCAGCAGCTTAGATGGGGCTAGCGGGAGCTACGAGCAGTACTTC
TRBV27	TRBJ1-4	16	TRBD1	once	CASRPQGAAWYEKLFF	TGTGCCAGCAGACCTCAGGGGGCGGCCTGGTACGAAAAACTGTTTTTT